One sample yielded the 2 T cell receptor beta chains listed below, sequenced in a study of blood T cell repertoires in COVID-19. Repertoires were generated with immunoSEQ multiplex PCR, while TCRdb's copy carries only in-frame clones and drops some. The data hold around 160,000 clones, with over 75% observed a single time. Sequencing input: peripheral blood. The receptors here all came from a woman aged 60 to 75 with COVID-19, enrolled during active disease.

The rearrangement joins TRBV19 to TRBJ2-7, with TRBD1 identical over 9 bases. Germline lookup yields CDR1 LNHDA and CDR2 SQIVND (reference sequence). The CDR3 loop spans 15 amino acids. V gave up 4 bases and J gave up 0 bases; unmatched junction bases: 4. The CDR3 sequence: CASSKTGGYSYEQYF. DNA of the CDR3: TGTGCCAGTAGTAAGACAGGGGGGTACTCCTACGAGCAGTACTTC.

This rearrangement joins TRBV27 to TRBJ1-2; TRBD1 aligns across 9 bases. The CDR3 covers 14 residues. The V segment lost 7 bases and the J segment 6 bases; nucleotides outside the gene matches: 9. Per the germline V gene, CDR1 is MNHEY and CDR2 is SMNVEV (reference sequence). The CDR3 DNA is TGTGCCAGCACCACCTTGGGACAGGGCGATGGCTACACCTTC. It codes for CASTTLGQGDGYTF.